This is a list of T cell receptor beta chains from one sample in a study of identifying expanded T cells in peripheral blood. Repertoires were generated with immunoSEQ multiplex PCR, while TCRdb's copy carries only in-frame clones and drops some. The repertoire consists of around 50,000 clones, with roughly nine tenths occurring once and the leading ten covering roughly 3.6%. Sequencing was done on a sample of blood. These receptors were collected from a person aged 18 to 70 in good health. CDR3s include the opening cysteine and the closing phenylalanine or tryptophan. Each record gives: J gene, clone size, D gene, V gene, CDR3 protein, CDR3 DNA. The D gene is left open where the match is weak. Clone sizes are given selectively: once, few, many, or a class where the clone is expanded.

j_call: TRBJ2-3
clone_size: -
d_call: -
v_call: TRBV7-3
cdr3_aa: CASSLNGSPSDTQYF
cdr3_nt: TGTGCCAGCAGCTTAAATGGGAGCCCGTCAGATACGCAGTATTTT

j_call: TRBJ2-3
clone_size: -
d_call: -
v_call: TRBV13
cdr3_aa: CASSLSGARTDTQYF
cdr3_nt: TGTGCCAGCAGCTTATCGGGGGCGCGCACAGATACGCAGTATTTT

j_call: TRBJ2-7
clone_size: -
d_call: -
v_call: TRBV27
cdr3_aa: CASVLWPTTGQYF
cdr3_nt: TGTGCCAGCGTCCTATGGCCTACGACGGGGCAGTACTTC

j_call: TRBJ2-1
clone_size: few
d_call: -
v_call: TRBV12-2
cdr3_aa: CASRLAIRDLEFF
cdr3_nt: TGTGCAAGTCGCTTAGCCATCCGGGACCTCGAGTTCTTC

j_call: TRBJ2-1
clone_size: -
d_call: TRBD2
v_call: TRBV7-3
cdr3_aa: CASSWTGGGEQFF
cdr3_nt: TGTGCCAGCAGCTGGACGGGAGGCGGTGAGCAGTTCTTC

j_call: TRBJ2-2
clone_size: -
d_call: -
v_call: TRBV5-1
cdr3_aa: CASSPGRGVTGELFF
cdr3_nt: TGCGCCAGCAGCCCGGGCAGGGGGGTAACCGGGGAGCTGTTTTTT

j_call: TRBJ2-7
clone_size: -
d_call: -
v_call: TRBV2
cdr3_aa: CANGEREQYF
cdr3_nt: TGTGCCAACGGCGAGCGCGAGCAGTACTTC

j_call: TRBJ2-1
clone_size: -
d_call: TRBD2
v_call: TRBV7-6
cdr3_aa: CASSLAGGALRNEQFF
cdr3_nt: TGTGCCAGCAGCTTAGCCGGGGGGGCCCTTAGGAATGAGCAGTTCTTC

j_call: TRBJ2-1
clone_size: -
d_call: TRBD1
v_call: TRBV10-3
cdr3_aa: CAISESILTGGTYNEQFF
cdr3_nt: TGTGCCATCAGTGAGTCGATCTTGACAGGGGGCACCTACAATGAGCAGTTCTTC

j_call: TRBJ2-5
clone_size: -
d_call: -
v_call: TRBV2
cdr3_aa: CASSAVRDGETQYF
cdr3_nt: TGTGCCAGCAGTGCCGTCCGGGACGGAGAGACCCAGTACTTC

j_call: TRBJ2-1
clone_size: -
d_call: TRBD2
v_call: TRBV7-9
cdr3_aa: CASSFGTSRYNEQFF
cdr3_nt: TGTGCCAGCAGCTTCGGGACTAGCCGTTACAATGAGCAGTTCTTC

j_call: TRBJ2-1
clone_size: -
d_call: -
v_call: TRBV6-6
cdr3_aa: CASSRAGSYEQFF
cdr3_nt: TGTGCCAGCAGTCGTGCGGGATCTTATGAGCAGTTCTTC

j_call: TRBJ1-2
clone_size: -
d_call: TRBD1
v_call: TRBV5-5
cdr3_aa: CASSLADRKTYGYTF
cdr3_nt: TGTGCCAGCAGCTTGGCGGACAGGAAGACTTATGGCTACACCTTC

j_call: TRBJ1-2
clone_size: -
d_call: -
v_call: TRBV6-4
cdr3_aa: CASSDPPSQGLSGLYGYTF
cdr3_nt: TGTGCCAGCAGTGACCCCCCGAGCCAGGGTTTGTCTGGCCTCTATGGCTACACCTTC

j_call: TRBJ2-6
clone_size: -
d_call: -
v_call: TRBV5-6
cdr3_aa: CASSLANVLTF
cdr3_nt: TGTGCCAGCAGCTTGGCCAACGTCCTGACTTTC

j_call: TRBJ2-7
clone_size: -
d_call: TRBD1
v_call: TRBV11-1
cdr3_aa: CASSLGGTGDYEQYF
cdr3_nt: TGTGCCAGCAGCTTAGGAGGGACAGGAGACTACGAGCAGTACTTC

j_call: TRBJ2-3
clone_size: -
d_call: -
v_call: TRBV7-9
cdr3_aa: CASSLNFGAGNPSTDTQYF
cdr3_nt: TGTGCCAGCAGCCTTAACTTCGGGGCAGGGAACCCCAGCACAGATACGCAGTATTTT

j_call: TRBJ2-3
clone_size: few
d_call: -
v_call: TRBV5-1
cdr3_aa: CASSGTPGGLGDTQYF
cdr3_nt: TGCGCCAGCAGCGGAACGCCAGGGGGACTGGGAGATACGCAGTATTTT

j_call: TRBJ2-7
clone_size: -
d_call: TRBD1
v_call: TRBV19
cdr3_aa: CASSGASGNRGRMQYF
cdr3_nt: TGTGCCAGTAGTGGAGCCTCAGGTAACAGGGGGAGAATGCAGTACTTC

j_call: TRBJ2-1
clone_size: -
d_call: TRBD2
v_call: TRBV19
cdr3_aa: CASSSGLAGGSYNEQFF
cdr3_nt: TGTGCCAGTAGTTCCGGACTAGCGGGAGGGTCCTACAATGAGCAGTTCTTC

j_call: TRBJ1-2
clone_size: -
d_call: TRBD1
v_call: TRBV30
cdr3_aa: CAWSLGQGGYTF
cdr3_nt: TGTGCCTGGAGTTTGGGACAGGGGGGCTACACCTTC

j_call: TRBJ1-2
clone_size: -
d_call: TRBD1
v_call: TRBV9
cdr3_aa: CASSVDGQGASGANYGYTF
cdr3_nt: TGTGCCAGCAGCGTAGATGGACAGGGGGCCTCAGGAGCTAACTATGGCTACACCTTC

j_call: TRBJ2-2
clone_size: -
d_call: -
v_call: TRBV2
cdr3_aa: CASRTDGGELFF
cdr3_nt: TGTGCCAGCAGGACTGATGGCGGGGAGCTGTTTTTT

j_call: TRBJ1-1
clone_size: -
d_call: -
v_call: TRBV7-2
cdr3_aa: CASSTRTGPAEAFF
cdr3_nt: TGTGCCAGCAGCACCCGTACAGGGCCGGCTGAAGCTTTCTTT

j_call: TRBJ1-2
clone_size: -
d_call: -
v_call: TRBV19
cdr3_aa: CASSILQGMSYGYTF
cdr3_nt: TGTGCCAGTAGTATTCTGCAGGGGATGTCCTATGGCTACACCTTC

j_call: TRBJ2-5
clone_size: -
d_call: -
v_call: TRBV2
cdr3_aa: CASRWGQETQYF
cdr3_nt: TGTGCCAGCAGATGGGGGCAAGAGACCCAGTACTTC

j_call: TRBJ2-3
clone_size: -
d_call: TRBD1
v_call: TRBV6-1
cdr3_aa: CASILDRGTDTQYF
cdr3_nt: TGTGCCAGCATCCTGGACAGGGGCACAGATACGCAGTATTTT

j_call: TRBJ1-2
clone_size: -
d_call: -
v_call: TRBV28
cdr3_aa: CASSRRGANYGYTF
cdr3_nt: TGTGCCAGCAGTCGCAGGGGAGCGAACTATGGCTACACCTTC

j_call: TRBJ2-1
clone_size: once
d_call: TRBD1
v_call: TRBV5-6
cdr3_aa: CASSPRGSEWNEQFF
cdr3_nt: TGTGCCAGCAGCCCCAGGGGGTCTGAGTGGAATGAGCAGTTCTTC

j_call: TRBJ2-7
clone_size: -
d_call: TRBD1
v_call: TRBV12-5
cdr3_aa: CASGPGQGYYEQYF
cdr3_nt: TGTGCTAGTGGTCCTGGACAGGGGTACTACGAGCAGTACTTC

j_call: TRBJ1-2
clone_size: -
d_call: -
v_call: TRBV18
cdr3_aa: CASSPTGGKGANYGYTF
cdr3_nt: TGTGCCAGCTCACCGACCGGGGGCAAGGGAGCTAACTATGGCTACACCTTC

j_call: TRBJ2-3
clone_size: -
d_call: -
v_call: TRBV6-5
cdr3_aa: CASLSTGTDTQYF
cdr3_nt: TGTGCCAGCTTGTCCACGGGGACAGATACGCAGTATTTT

j_call: TRBJ1-3
clone_size: -
d_call: -
v_call: TRBV9
cdr3_aa: CASSSPSRGNTIYF
cdr3_nt: TGTGCCAGCAGCTCACCTTCTCGGGGAAACACCATATATTTT

j_call: TRBJ2-7
clone_size: -
d_call: -
v_call: TRBV28
cdr3_aa: CASSFERGKQYF
cdr3_nt: TGTGCCAGCAGTTTCGAACGGGGGAAGCAGTACTTC

j_call: TRBJ2-7
clone_size: -
d_call: TRBD1
v_call: TRBV6-6
cdr3_aa: CASSTTGVAYEQYF
cdr3_nt: TGTGCCAGCAGTACGACAGGGGTCGCCTACGAGCAGTACTTC

j_call: TRBJ2-7
clone_size: -
d_call: -
v_call: TRBV4-3
cdr3_aa: CASSQDSGPYEQYF
cdr3_nt: TGCGCCAGCAGCCAAGATTCCGGGCCATACGAGCAGTACTTC

j_call: TRBJ1-4
clone_size: -
d_call: -
v_call: TRBV25-1
cdr3_aa: CASSLGWGDEKLFF
cdr3_nt: TGTGCCAGCAGTCTGGGGTGGGGAGATGAAAAACTGTTTTTT

j_call: TRBJ2-7
clone_size: -
d_call: TRBD2
v_call: TRBV19
cdr3_aa: CASKPSGASYEQYF
cdr3_nt: TGTGCCAGTAAGCCTAGCGGGGCCTCCTACGAGCAGTACTTC

j_call: TRBJ1-2
clone_size: -
d_call: TRBD1
v_call: TRBV5-6
cdr3_aa: CASSLGQGSYGYTF
cdr3_nt: TGTGCCAGCAGCTTGGGACAGGGAAGTTATGGCTACACCTTC

j_call: TRBJ2-1
clone_size: -
d_call: TRBD2
v_call: TRBV5-4
cdr3_aa: CASSPRALAGDRTYNEQFF
cdr3_nt: TGTGCCAGCAGCCCGAGGGCACTAGCGGGAGATAGGACCTACAATGAGCAGTTCTTC

j_call: TRBJ2-1
clone_size: -
d_call: TRBD1
v_call: TRBV5-6
cdr3_aa: CASSLGTGTYNEQFF
cdr3_nt: TGTGCCAGCAGCTTAGGGACAGGGACCTACAATGAGCAGTTCTTC

j_call: TRBJ1-1
clone_size: once
d_call: TRBD1
v_call: TRBV18
cdr3_aa: CASSPSRTGLNTEAFF
cdr3_nt: TGTGCCAGCTCACCCTCTCGGACAGGCTTGAACACTGAAGCTTTCTTT

j_call: TRBJ2-3
clone_size: -
d_call: TRBD2
v_call: TRBV4-3
cdr3_aa: CASSQDSSGGADTQYF
cdr3_nt: TGCGCCAGCAGCCAAGACTCAAGCGGGGGGGCAGATACGCAGTATTTT

j_call: TRBJ2-7
clone_size: -
d_call: -
v_call: TRBV6-5
cdr3_aa: CASSSRDIARQGEQYF
cdr3_nt: TGTGCCAGCAGTTCCCGGGACATAGCCCGCCAAGGGGAGCAGTACTTC

j_call: TRBJ1-1
clone_size: -
d_call: -
v_call: TRBV7-2
cdr3_aa: CASSLSENTEAFF
cdr3_nt: TGTGCCAGCAGCTTAAGTGAGAACACTGAAGCTTTCTTT

j_call: TRBJ2-6
clone_size: once
d_call: TRBD1
v_call: TRBV4-1
cdr3_aa: CASSQPTGVGANVLTF
cdr3_nt: TGCGCCAGCAGCCAGCCAACAGGGGTCGGGGCCAACGTCCTGACTTTC

j_call: TRBJ1-2
clone_size: -
d_call: -
v_call: TRBV28
cdr3_aa: CASSLPGVAGRGYTF
cdr3_nt: TGTGCCAGCAGTCTCCCCGGGGTGGCAGGGAGGGGCTACACCTTC

j_call: TRBJ2-3
clone_size: -
d_call: TRBD1
v_call: TRBV29-1
cdr3_aa: CSVRGQYTDTQYF
cdr3_nt: TGCAGCGTTCGGGGACAGTACACAGATACGCAGTATTTT

j_call: TRBJ2-3
clone_size: -
d_call: -
v_call: TRBV11-2
cdr3_aa: CASSLERGARADTQYF
cdr3_nt: TGTGCCAGCAGCTTAGAACGGGGGGCGAGGGCAGATACGCAGTATTTT

j_call: TRBJ2-1
clone_size: -
d_call: TRBD2
v_call: TRBV2
cdr3_aa: CASRAGTSVGNEQFF
cdr3_nt: TGTGCCAGCAGGGCCGGGACTAGCGTCGGGAATGAGCAGTTCTTC

j_call: TRBJ1-5
clone_size: -
d_call: -
v_call: TRBV21-1
cdr3_aa: CASTSPGYSNQPQHF
cdr3_nt: TGTGCCAGCACCAGTCCGGGGTATAGCAATCAGCCCCAGCATTTT

j_call: TRBJ2-7
clone_size: -
d_call: TRBD1
v_call: TRBV7-6
cdr3_aa: CASSPRTGTYEQYF
cdr3_nt: TGTGCCAGCAGCCCAAGGACAGGGACTTACGAGCAGTACTTC

j_call: TRBJ1-2
clone_size: -
d_call: TRBD1
v_call: TRBV30
cdr3_aa: CAWSLQGAWDYGYTF
cdr3_nt: TGTGCCTGGAGTCTACAGGGGGCGTGGGACTATGGCTACACCTTC

j_call: TRBJ1-5
clone_size: -
d_call: TRBD1
v_call: TRBV28
cdr3_aa: CASSLMGQVNQPQHF
cdr3_nt: TGTGCCAGCAGTTTAATGGGACAGGTCAATCAGCCCCAGCATTTT

j_call: TRBJ2-7
clone_size: -
d_call: -
v_call: TRBV7-8
cdr3_aa: CASSLRDRGPYEQYF
cdr3_nt: TGTGCCAGCAGCCTACGGGACCGGGGGCCCTACGAGCAGTACTTC

j_call: TRBJ2-1
clone_size: -
d_call: -
v_call: TRBV5-6
cdr3_aa: CASSFGRSGEQFF
cdr3_nt: TGTGCCAGCAGCTTTGGCAGGAGCGGGGAGCAGTTCTTC

j_call: TRBJ1-2
clone_size: -
d_call: -
v_call: TRBV10-3
cdr3_aa: CATVTGGEPNYGYTF
cdr3_nt: TGTGCCACGGTTACGGGTGGAGAGCCTAACTATGGCTACACCTTC